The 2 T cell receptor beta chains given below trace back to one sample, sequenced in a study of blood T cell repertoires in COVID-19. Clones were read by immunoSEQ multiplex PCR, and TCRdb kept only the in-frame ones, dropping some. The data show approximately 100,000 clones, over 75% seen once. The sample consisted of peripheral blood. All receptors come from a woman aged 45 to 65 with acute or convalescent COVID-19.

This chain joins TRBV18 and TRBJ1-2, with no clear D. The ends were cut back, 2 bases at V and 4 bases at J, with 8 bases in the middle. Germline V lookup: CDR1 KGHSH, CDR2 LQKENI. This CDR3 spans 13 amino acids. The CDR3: CASSPDFSYGYTF. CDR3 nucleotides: TGTGCCAGCTCACCAGACTTTTCCTATGGCTACACCTTC.

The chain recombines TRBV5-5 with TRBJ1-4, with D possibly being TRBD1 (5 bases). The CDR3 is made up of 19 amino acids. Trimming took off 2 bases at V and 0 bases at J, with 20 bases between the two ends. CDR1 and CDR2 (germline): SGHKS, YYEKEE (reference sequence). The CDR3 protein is CASSFYPRPEQATNEKLFF. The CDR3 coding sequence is TGTGCCAGCAGCTTTTATCCACGCCCTGAACAGGCAACTAATGAAAAACTGTTTTTT.